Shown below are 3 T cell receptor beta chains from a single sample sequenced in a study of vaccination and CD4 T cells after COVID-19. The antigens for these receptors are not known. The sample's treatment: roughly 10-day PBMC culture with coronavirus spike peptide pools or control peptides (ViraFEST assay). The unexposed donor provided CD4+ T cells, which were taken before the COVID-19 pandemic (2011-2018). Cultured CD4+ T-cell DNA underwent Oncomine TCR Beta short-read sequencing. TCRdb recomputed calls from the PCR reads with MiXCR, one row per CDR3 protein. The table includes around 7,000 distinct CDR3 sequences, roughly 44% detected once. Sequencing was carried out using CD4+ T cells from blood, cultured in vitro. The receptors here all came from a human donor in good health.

The CDR3 DNA reads TGTGCCAGCAGCCGACGGGACAGGGAAAACTATGGCTACACCTTC. Its protein is CASSRRDRENYGYTF. This chain uses TRBV12-3 or TRBV12-4 with TRBJ1-2; TRBD1 matches 9 bases. This CDR3 region has 15 residues. V trimming: 6 bases; J trimming: 2 bases; junction bases outside the gene matches: 7.

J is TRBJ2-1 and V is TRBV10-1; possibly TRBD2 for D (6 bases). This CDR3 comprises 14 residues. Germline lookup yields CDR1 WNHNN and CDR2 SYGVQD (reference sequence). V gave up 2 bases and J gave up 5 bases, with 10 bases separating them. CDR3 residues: CASSEGLTHNEQFF. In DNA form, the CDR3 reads TGCGCCAGCAGTGAGGGACTAACTCACAATGAGCAGTTCTTC.

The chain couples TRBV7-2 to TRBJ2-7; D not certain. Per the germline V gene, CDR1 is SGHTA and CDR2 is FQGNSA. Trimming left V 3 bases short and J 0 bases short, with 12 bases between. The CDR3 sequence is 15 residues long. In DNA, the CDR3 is TGTGCCAGCAGCTTTTACGTTGGGCTCTCCTACGAGCAGTACTTC. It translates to CASSFYVGLSYEQYF. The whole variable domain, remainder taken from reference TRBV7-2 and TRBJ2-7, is GAGVSQSPSNKVTEKGKDVELRCDPISGHTALYWYRQSLGQGLEFLIYFQGNSAPDKSGLPSDRFSAERTGGSVSTLTIQRTQQEDSAVYLCASSFYVGLSYEQYFGPGTRLTVT.